The 31 T cell receptor beta chains below were found in one sample sequenced in a study of T-cell reconstitution after alpha-beta-depleted transplantation in children. As it was prepared, the TCRbeta library received unique molecular identifiers. TCRdb recomputed calls from the PCR reads with MiXCR, one row per CDR3 protein. The data show some 350,000 distinct CDR3 sequences, with approximately 10% seen just once and approximately 2.3% held by the top ten. The source material was PBMCs from the stem cell graft donor, sampled from the stem cell graft. All receptors come from a human donor who donated a stem cell graft to a child with acute lymphoblastic leukemia.

This clonotype was observed a few times. CDR3 protein: CSADRGEAYNSPLHF. CDR3 coding DNA: TGCAGTGCCGACAGAGGGGAGGCCTATAATTCACCCCTCCACTTT. J is TRBJ1-6 and V is TRBV20-1; D is possibly TRBD1 (5 bases). The germline V and J ends were trimmed by 6 bases and 2 bases, with 14 bases remaining between them. Germline loops: CDR1 DFQATT, CDR2 SNEGSKA (reference sequence). This CDR3 is 15 amino acids long.

The J gene is TRBJ2-7, the V gene TRBV20-1; TRBD1 aligns across 10 bases. This CDR3 is 15 amino acids long. Germline V gene sequence: CDR1 DFQATT, CDR2 SNEGSKA (reference sequence). J was trimmed by 5 bases and V by 3 bases; bases with no gene match: 10. CDR3 sequence reads: CSARQPGQGNHEQYF. CDR3 bases: TGCAGTGCTAGGCAACCGGGACAGGGGAACCACGAGCAGTACTTC.

This clonotype came up a few times. The chain recombines TRBV7-9 with TRBJ2-1, with unresolved D. Germline V gives CDR1 SEHNR, CDR2 FQNEAQ (reference sequence). V lost 8 bases and J lost 10, with 12 bases in between. The CDR3 has 11 residues. This chain's CDR3 is CASGIKWEQFF. The DNA for the CDR3 is TGTGCCAGCGGAATAAAATGGGAGCAGTTCTTC.

This clonotype was seen only a few times. V and J are TRBV12-3 or TRBV12-4 and TRBJ1-4, with 9 bases that match TRBD1. CDR3 length: 14 amino acids. Trimming took 5 bases from V and 8 from J; bases not matched to a gene: 6. CDR3 nucleotide sequence: TGTGCCAGCAGTCCGGACAGGGGTAGGGAAAAACTGTTTTTT. Its translation: CASSPDRGREKLFF.

This clonotype appeared many times. The CDR3 spells CASSLLGANQPQHF. As DNA, the CDR3 is TGTGCCAGCAGTTTACTTGGGGCCAATCAGCCCCAGCATTTT. This chain uses TRBV12-3 or TRBV12-4 with TRBJ1-5, with D possibly TRBD1 on 5 matching bases. The ends were cut back, 2 bases at V and 3 bases at J, with 8 bases in the middle. This CDR3 contains 14 residues.

The genes are TRBV7-9 and TRBJ2-1; TRBD2 matches 9 bases. The J segment lost 6 bases and the V segment lost 5 bases, leaving 14 bases of the junction unmatched. Germline V CDR1 and CDR2: SEHNR, FQNEAQ (reference sequence). The CDR3 contains 17 residues. The CDR3 DNA sequence: TGTGCCAGCAGCCTCCTTATAGCGGGAGACGGGTTCAATGAGCAGTTCTTC. Translation gives CASSLLIAGDGFNEQFF.

The chain employs TRBV9 and TRBJ2-1; 8 bases line up with TRBD2. Losses at the gene ends were 8 bases for V and 0 bases for J; bases not matched to a gene: 7. Germline lookup yields CDR1 SGDLS and CDR2 YYNGEE. The CDR3 has 15 residues. The CDR3 DNA follows: TGTGCCAGTGGAGCGGGGGCGAGCTCCTACAATGAGCAGTTCTTC. Translation: CASGAGASSYNEQFF.

This clonotype was seen more than once but under ten times. The chain carries TRBV7-2 and TRBJ2-7, with D unresolved. This CDR3 region has 14 residues. Germline values: CDR1 SGHTA, CDR2 FQGNSA. Trimming took 1 base from V and 6 from J, leaving 13 bases between them. CDR3 in amino acids: CASSLGIQGGEQYF. As DNA, the CDR3 is TGTGCCAGCAGCTTAGGCATACAAGGTGGCGAGCAGTACTTC. Supplemented by reference TRBV7-2 and TRBJ2-7, the full variable domain reads GAGVSQSPSNKVTEKGKDVELRCDPISGHTALYWYRQSLGQGLEFLIYFQGNSAPDKSGLPSDRFSAERTGGSVSTLTIQRTQQEDSAVYLCASSLGIQGGEQYFGPGTRLTVT.

The table lists this clonotype with many counts. This chain connects TRBV7-9 to TRBJ2-7, with D possibly matching TRBD1 (5 bases). Germline V lookup: CDR1 SEHNR, CDR2 FQNEAQ (reference sequence). The V gene lost 2 bases and the J gene lost 5 bases, with 16 bases spanning the gap. This CDR3 contains 15 residues. The CDR3 region has the DNA TGTGCCAGCAGCTTATTCAGGCAGGGCTTAAACGAGCAGTACTTC. Amino acid sequence: CASSLFRQGLNEQYF.

This clonotype turned up a few times. The chain links TRBV7-3 to TRBJ2-1; D gene unclear. This CDR3 is 14 amino acids long. Trimming took 1 base from V and 6 from J, leaving 10 bases between them. Germline V lookup: CDR1 SGHTA, CDR2 FQGTGA. CDR3 residues: CASSLRGMSNEQFF. The CDR3 nucleotides read TGTGCCAGCAGCTTAAGGGGTATGAGCAATGAGCAGTTCTTC.

CDR3 coding DNA: TGTGCCACCAGTGATCCCGGGATCAATGAGCAGTTCTTC. Translation: CATSDPGINEQFF. This rearrangement joins TRBV24-1 to TRBJ2-1; a possible D gene is TRBD2 (5 bases). This CDR3 comprises 13 residues. V was trimmed by 3 bases and J by 6 bases, leaving 8 bases between them. The germline V gene encodes CDR1 KGHDR and CDR2 SFDVKD.

In regard to this clonotype: Relative to the germline gene, one junction end is altered; a read error may explain this. The chain joins TRBV7-9 to TRBJ2-3, with no clear D. The CDR3 is 14 residues long. Germline V gene lookup returns CDR1 SEHNR and CDR2 FQNEAQ (reference sequence). In DNA form, the CDR3 reads TGTGCCAGCAGCTTAGTGGCAGACACAGATCCGCAGTATTTT. It encodes CASSLVADTDPQYF.

The chain carries TRBV11-1 and TRBJ2-7, with 9 bases that match TRBD2. The CDR3 is 18 amino acids. Germline V gene lookup returns CDR1 SGHAT and CDR2 FQDESV (reference sequence). The J segment lost 4 bases and the V segment lost 5 bases, leaving 18 bases of the junction unmatched. The CDR3 sequence: CASSPLGSSGSKEYEQYF. CDR3 DNA: TGTGCCAGCAGCCCGCTGGGGAGTAGCGGGAGCAAGGAATACGAGCAGTACTTC.

In its sample, this clonotype was seen many times. The chain couples TRBV29-1 to TRBJ2-7; 9 bases map to TRBD1. Losses at the gene ends were 7 bases for V and 5 bases for J; bases not matched to a gene: 9. CDR1 and CDR2 (germline): SQVTM, ANQGSEA. CDR3 size: 13 residues. The CDR3 DNA sequence: TGCAGCGCAACGGGACAGGGTTTGGACGAGCAGTACTTC. Amino acids: CSATGQGLDEQYF.

The count of this clonotype is one. A junction boundary mismatches the germline segment, possibly from a read error. V gene TRBV3-1 combines with J gene TRBJ2-7; D uncertain. From germline, CDR1 is LGHDT and CDR2 YNNKEL (reference sequence). CDR3 length equals 14 residues. The CDR3 is CASSNSPTYYEHYF. The CDR3 DNA sequence: TGTGCCAGCAGCAACAGCCCCACTTACTACGAGCACTACTTC.

The gene calls are TRBV6-2 or TRBV6-3 and TRBJ2-7; D is possibly TRBD1 (5 bases). Germline V gives CDR1 MNHEY, CDR2 SVGEGT. V lost 7 bases to trimming and J lost 1 base, with 14 bases between them. CDR3 length: 14 amino acids. The CDR3 DNA follows: TGTGCCAGCACCGAAACAGGATTTTCCTACGAGCAGTACTTC. It is translated as CASTETGFSYEQYF.

The chain has TRBV2 and TRBJ2-5; D gene ambiguous. Germline V lookup: CDR1 SNHLY, CDR2 FYNNEI. Trimming removed 4 bases from V and 7 bases from J, with 7 bases in between. This CDR3 comprises 11 residues. As DNA, the CDR3 is TGTGCCAGCAGTGCTTCTTGGACCCAGTACTTC. It codes for CASSASWTQYF.

This chain's CDR3 is CASSQDRVPGGAFF. The CDR3 region has the DNA TGCGCCAGCAGCCAAGACAGGGTACCCGGTGGTGCTTTCTTT. The chain is built from TRBV4-1 and TRBJ1-1; tentatively, D is TRBD1 (5 bases). CDR3 size: 14 residues. The V end was cut by 0 bases, the J end by 11 bases, with 16 bases between. The germline V gene encodes CDR1 MGHRA and CDR2 YSYEKL.

This clonotype appeared a few times. The chain couples TRBV7-2 to TRBJ2-1; 7 bases map to TRBD1. Losses at the gene ends were 6 bases for V and 6 bases for J; bases not matched to a gene: 8. The CDR3 covers 14 residues. Germline values: CDR1 SGHTA, CDR2 FQGNSA. The CDR3 spells CASSSDRVANEQFF. The CDR3 coding sequence is TGTGCCAGCAGTTCTGACAGGGTAGCCAATGAGCAGTTCTTC.

This clonotype occurred a few times. The genes are TRBV5-1 and TRBJ2-7; 7 bases line up with TRBD2. The CDR3 has 13 amino acids. V lost 5 bases, J lost 3 bases, and 5 bases stayed unmatched. CDR1 and CDR2 from the germline V gene are SGHRS and YFSETQ. The CDR3 DNA follows: TGCGCCAGCAGACCTAGCGGCCGCTACGAGCAGTACTTC. Encoded protein: CASRPSGRYEQYF.

This clonotype was seen at least ten times. V is TRBV29-1 and J is TRBJ2-2; D ambiguous. CDR3 length equals 11 residues. V was cut by 7 bases and J by 7 bases, with 10 bases left in between. Per germline, CDR1 SQVTM and CDR2 ANQGSEA. This CDR3 is CSAPTGGELFF. The CDR3 region has the DNA TGCAGCGCCCCGACCGGCGGGGAGCTGTTTTTT.

There are a few counts of this clonotype. The chain is built from TRBV5-1 and TRBJ2-1; a possible D gene is TRBD1 (6 bases). The CDR3 is 15 residues long. CDR1 and CDR2 (germline): SGHRS, YFSETQ. The V and J ends lost 0 bases and 2 bases respectively, with 9 bases between them. CDR3 loop: CASSLVPGAYNEQFF. CDR3 sequence (DNA): TGCGCCAGCAGCTTGGTTCCAGGGGCCTACAATGAGCAGTTCTTC. The whole variable domain, remainder taken from reference TRBV5-1 and TRBJ2-1, is KAGVTQTPRYLIKTRGQQVTLSCSPISGHRSVSWYQQTPGQGLQFLFEYFSETQRNKGNFPGRFSGRQFSNSRSEMNVSTLELGDSALYLCASSLVPGAYNEQFFGPGTRLTVL.

In this sample, this clonotype turned up a few times. This chain uses TRBV7-2 with TRBJ2-1; TRBD2 matches 7 bases. The CDR3 sequence is 17 residues long. The germline V gene has CDR1 SGHTA and CDR2 FQGNSA. V lost 0 bases, J lost 2 bases, and 7 bases stayed unmatched. CDR3 protein: CASSLARRDYAYNEQFF. DNA for the CDR3: TGTGCCAGCAGCTTAGCACGCCGGGACTACGCCTACAATGAGCAGTTCTTC.

In its sample, this clonotype was seen a few times. V and J are TRBV27 and TRBJ2-2; D may match TRBD1 or TRBD2 (6 bases each). Trimming shortened V by 0 bases and J by 5 bases, and 13 bases separated the two germline ends. This CDR3 region has 16 residues. Germline V gene data show CDR1 as MNHEY and CDR2 as SMNVEV (reference sequence). The CDR3, as DNA: TGTGCCAGCAGTTTATCAAGGGGGGAGATAACCGGGGAGCTGTTTTTT. Translating gives CASSLSRGEITGELFF.

The CDR3, as DNA: TGTGCCAGCTTCCCCGGGACCAGAGATACGCAGTATTTT. Its protein product is CASFPGTRDTQYF. The chain employs TRBV28 and TRBJ2-3, with D perhaps being TRBD1 or TRBD2 (5 bases each). The germline V gene has CDR1 MDHEN and CDR2 SYDVKM. CDR3 length: 13 residues. Trimming took 8 bases from V and 5 from J, leaving 14 bases between them.

This clonotype was counted only a few times. The chain is built from TRBV4-3 and TRBJ2-5; D ambiguous. CDR1 LGHNA and CDR2 YSLEER come from the germline V gene. The V end lost 0 bases, the J end lost 10 bases, and 12 bases lay between the germline ends. The CDR3 contains 13 residues. The CDR3 here is CASSQDRGSDQYF. DNA of the CDR3: TGCGCCAGCAGCCAAGATCGAGGCTCGGACCAGTACTTC.

This clonotype has only a few counts. As DNA, the CDR3 is TGCGCCAGCAGCTTGACCCGGGAGGACACCGGGGAGCTGTTTTTT. It yields the protein CASSLTREDTGELFF. V gene TRBV5-1 combines with J gene TRBJ2-2, with 7 bases aligning to TRBD2. Germline trimming cut 1 base from V and 3 bases from J; bases unmatched to any gene: 3. Germline V lookup: CDR1 SGHRS, CDR2 YFSETQ. The CDR3 length is 15 residues.

The chain uses TRBV27 and TRBJ2-7; 10 nucleotides match TRBD1. The CDR3 sequence is 14 residues long. Germline V gives CDR1 MNHEY, CDR2 SMNVEV (reference sequence). V dropped 3 bases and J dropped 3; count of bases not matched to a gene: 2. DNA for the CDR3: TGTGCCAGCAGTTTTCGGACAGGGGGCTACGAGCAGTACTTC. Translated, it gives CASSFRTGGYEQYF.

This clonotype has a handful of counts. V usage is TRBV5-5 and J usage is TRBJ1-4, with 7 bases fitting TRBD1. The trim removed 0 bases at V and 11 bases at J, leaving 7 bases unmatched. CDR1 and CDR2 from the germline V gene are SGHKS and YYEKEE (reference sequence). The CDR3 is 14 amino acids. The chain's CDR3 is CASSLVSGGGKLFF. CDR3 coding DNA: TGTGCCAGCAGCTTGGTTTCAGGGGGTGGCAAACTGTTTTTT.

This clonotype came up a few times. The chain joins TRBV30 to TRBJ2-7; 7 positions match TRBD2. Germline trimming cut 3 bases from V and 5 bases from J; bases unmatched to any gene: 10. In germline, CDR1 is GTSNPN, CDR2 SVGIG (reference sequence). CDR3 length: 14 amino acids. The CDR3 protein is CAWSSLGGTHEQYF. The CDR3 bases are TGTGCCTGGAGCTCCTTGGGGGGGACCCACGAGCAGTACTTC. The full variable domain, with the rest looked up from reference TRBV30 and TRBJ2-7, is SQTIHQWPATLVQPVGSPLSLECTVEGTSNPNLYWYRQAAGRGLQLLFYSVGIGQISSEVPQNLSASRPQDRQFILSSKKLLLSDSGFYLCAWSSLGGTHEQYFGPGTRLTVT.

This chain uses TRBV24-1 with TRBJ2-7; possible D gene TRBD2, 5 bases. V was cut by 7 bases and J by 5 bases, with 20 bases left in between. This CDR3 region has 15 residues. In germline, CDR1 is KGHDR, CDR2 SFDVKD. This CDR3 reads CATSDPSRLGDEQYF. In DNA, the CDR3 is TGTGCCACCAGCGATCCCTCACGGCTCGGGGACGAGCAGTACTTC.